A single sample is the source of the 5 T cell receptor beta chains below, sequenced in a study of blood T cell repertoires in COVID-19. Here immunoSEQ multiplex PCR was the method, and the copy in TCRdb shows in-frame clones only, minus some. The sample holds more than 50,000 clones, 76% seen once. The sequencing input was peripheral blood. These receptors all come from a woman older than 75 with acute or convalescent COVID-19.

This chain uses TRBV11-2 with TRBJ1-6; TRBD1 aligns across 10 bases. CDR1 SGHAT and CDR2 FQNNGV come from the germline V gene. The junction had 5 bases not matched to a gene; V was cut back by 4 bases and J by 5 bases. This CDR3 comprises 16 residues. CDR3 in amino acids: CASSSRTGGNNSPLHF. Written as DNA, the CDR3 is TGTGCCAGCAGCTCTAGGACAGGGGGAAATAATTCACCCCTCCACTTT.

In its sample, this clone was seen once. This CDR3 is CASSDRTTDTQYF. The CDR3 DNA is TGTGCCAGCTCGGACAGAACCACAGATACGCAGTATTTT. The rearrangement joins TRBV19 to TRBJ2-3; perhaps TRBD1 as D (6 bases). CDR3 length: 13 residues. Germline-derived CDR1 and CDR2 are LNHDA and SQIVND (reference sequence). V lost 9 bases and J 2 bases, leaving 12 bases between the germline ends. The variable domain in full, completed from reference TRBV19 and TRBJ2-3, reads DGGITQSPKYLFRKEGQNVTLSCEQNLNHDAMYWYRQDPGQGLRLIYYSQIVNDFQKGDIAEGYSVSREKKESFPLTVTSAQKNPTAFYLCASSDRTTDTQYFGPGTRLTVL.

This sequence joins TRBV14 and TRBJ2-3; TRBD2 is a possible D gene (6 bases). CDR1 and CDR2 (germline): SGHDN, FVKESK. The V gene lost 4 bases and the J gene lost 1 base, with 15 bases spanning the gap. The CDR3 is 16 residues long. CDR3 amino acids: CASSPLGVAGTDTQYF. DNA of the CDR3: TGTGCCAGCAGCCCCCTTGGGGTAGCGGGCACAGATACGCAGTATTTT.

The chain combines TRBV6-5 with TRBJ1-2; 9 positions agree with TRBD1. CDR3 length: 15 residues. Germline values: CDR1 MNHEY, CDR2 SVGAGI. J gave up 4 bases and V 7 bases, and 10 bases lay outside the gene matches. The CDR3 region has the DNA TGTGCCAGCATCCAACAGGGGGCCGGCCTCTATGGCTACACCTTC. Residues: CASIQQGAGLYGYTF.

The chain combines TRBV7-8 with TRBJ2-7; D gene uncertain. Germline V lookup: CDR1 SGHVS, CDR2 FQNEAQ. The length of the CDR3 is 14 residues. Trimming left V 5 bases short and J 3 bases short, with 14 bases between. For the CDR3, the DNA is TGTGCCAGCAGCCCGATGGGCCCAGGCTACGAGCAGTACTTC. Translated, it gives CASSPMGPGYEQYF.